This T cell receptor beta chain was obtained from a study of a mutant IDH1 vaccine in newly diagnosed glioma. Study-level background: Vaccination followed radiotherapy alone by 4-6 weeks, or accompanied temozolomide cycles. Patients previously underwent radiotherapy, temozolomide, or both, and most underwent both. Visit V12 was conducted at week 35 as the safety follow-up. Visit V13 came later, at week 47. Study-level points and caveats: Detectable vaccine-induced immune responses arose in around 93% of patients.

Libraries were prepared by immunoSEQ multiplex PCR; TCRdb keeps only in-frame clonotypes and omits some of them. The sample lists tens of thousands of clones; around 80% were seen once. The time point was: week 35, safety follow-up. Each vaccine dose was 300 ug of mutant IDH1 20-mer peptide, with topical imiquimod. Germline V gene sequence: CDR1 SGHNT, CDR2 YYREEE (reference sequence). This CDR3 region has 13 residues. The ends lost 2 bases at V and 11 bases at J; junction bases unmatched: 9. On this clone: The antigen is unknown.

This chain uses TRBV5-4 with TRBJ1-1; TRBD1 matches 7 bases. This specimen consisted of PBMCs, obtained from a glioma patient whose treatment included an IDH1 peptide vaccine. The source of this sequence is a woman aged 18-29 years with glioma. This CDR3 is CASSLGVSQGAFF. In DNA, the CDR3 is TGTGCCAGCAGCTTAGGGGTCTCACAGGGGGCTTTCTTT.